Below are 2 T cell receptor beta chains sequenced from a single sample in a study of patients and donors after allogeneic stem cell transplantation (dated by TCRdb to the early 2020s). Receptor libraries were prepared by RT-PCR. TCRdb names NextSeq 550 as the instrument used. TCRdb ran its own pipeline on the public reads, namely fastp trimming at Q25 and MiXCR clone calling, and kept in-frame beta chains. Each entry merges the rows of one CDR3 protein and shows their most common DNA and genes. The sample data list about 150,000 distinct CDR3 sequences, and 37% of these were observed just once. The top ten constitute 50% of the sample. Sequences were obtained from blood, either unsorted or a sorted T cell fraction (not recorded which). The receptors derive from a human donor who was either an allogeneic HSCT recipient or a stem cell or donor lymphocyte infusion donor (not recorded which). It is not recorded whose cells these are; they may come from a transplant donor.

The rearrangement joins TRBV6-2 or TRBV6-3 to TRBJ1-1; 7 bases align to TRBD1. Germline CDR1 reads MNHEY; CDR2 reads SVGEGT. J lost 0 bases, V lost 6 bases, and 10 bases had no gene match. The CDR3 loop spans 16 amino acids. CDR3 sequence (DNA): TGTGCCAGCAGGACAGGGCTCCGAGCGATGAACACTGAAGCTTTCTTT. It specifies CASRTGLRAMNTEAFF.

This clonotype has a single count. The chain joins TRBV12-3 or TRBV12-4 to TRBJ1-6, with D maybe TRBD1 (5 bases). Trimming stripped 0 bases from V and 13 bases from J, with 10 bases between. CDR3 length equals 13 residues. CDR3 amino acids: CASSLAQGEPLHF. The CDR3 DNA is TGTGCCAGCAGTTTAGCGCAAGGGGAGCCCCTCCACTTT.